Listed here are 23 T cell receptor beta chains from one sample, sequenced in a study of blood T cells in healthy people across ages. Primers used in a second PCR of roughly 6 to 11 cycles were a sample-barcoded 5' primer and a J-beta primer mix. TCRdb passed the 5' RACE reads through MiXCR, listing each CDR3 protein once. The repertoire holds approximately 790,000 distinct CDR3 sequences, with less than 80% as singletons. Sequenced sample: blood. These TCRs come from a young man in good health.

V and J are TRBV20-1 and TRBJ2-7; D is unresolved. Trimming removed 4 bases from V and 0 bases from J, with 10 bases in between. The length of the CDR3 is 13 residues. The germline V gene has CDR1 DFQATT and CDR2 SNEGSKA (reference sequence). This CDR3 is CSANNMISYEQYF. CDR3 nucleotides: TGCAGTGCTAATAACATGATCTCCTACGAGCAGTACTTC.

The gene calls are TRBV5-1 and TRBJ1-1; D possibly corresponds to TRBD1 (5 bases). The CDR3 contains 14 residues. Germline assignment: CDR1 SGHRS and CDR2 YFSETQ. The V and J ends lost 7 bases and 2 bases respectively, with 15 bases between them. CDR3 sequence reads: CASHRSSDNTEAFF. The CDR3 nucleotides are TGCGCCAGCCACAGGAGCTCGGATAACACTGAAGCTTTCTTT.

This clonotype occurred a few times. V and J are TRBV6-5 and TRBJ2-5; no firm D call. V dropped 0 bases and J dropped 2 bases, with 7 bases sitting between them. This CDR3 has 14 amino acids. Germline V CDR1 and CDR2: MNHEY, SVGAGI. The CDR3 DNA reads as TGTGCCAGCAGTTACTCGTCCAGGCAAGAGACCCAGTACTTC. It is translated as CASSYSSRQETQYF.

V gene TRBV9 combines with J gene TRBJ1-6; no definite D call. In germline, CDR1 is SGDLS, CDR2 YYNGEE. Trimming took 6 bases from V and 15 from J, leaving 22 bases between them. CDR3 size: 14 residues. The DNA for the CDR3 is TGTGCCAGCACCGCGAGAGACTCTAAAGGTCACCTCCACTTT. Amino acid sequence: CASTARDSKGHLHF.

V is TRBV6-5 and J is TRBJ2-7; the D gene is possibly TRBD2 (5 bases). The J call is uncertain, as TRBJ2-5 better fits the DNA end. The CDR3 contains 13 residues. Per germline, CDR1 MNHEY and CDR2 SVGAGI. CDR3 sequence: CASTTAGGETQYF. The CDR3 DNA sequence: TGTGCCAGCACCACGGCGGGCGGGGAGACCCAGTACTTC.

The rearrangement uses TRBV15 and TRBJ1-2, with D unresolved. This CDR3 is built from 13 residues. Trimming took off 3 bases at V and 8 bases at J, with 13 bases between the two ends. Germline CDR1 LNHNV, CDR2 YYDKDF (reference sequence). The CDR3 region is CATSSRASRGYTF. The CDR3 DNA is TGTGCCACCAGCAGCCGGGCCTCGAGAGGCTACACCTTC.

This clonotype showed up just a few times. V and J are TRBV3-1 and TRBJ1-2; TRBD1 matches 8 bases. Germline V gives CDR1 LGHDT, CDR2 YNNKEL (reference sequence). The CDR3 length is 13 residues. The trim removed 6 bases at V and 9 bases at J, leaving 9 bases unmatched. The DNA for the CDR3 is TGTGCCAGCAGTCCGGACAGGGCGATTCGCTACACCTTC. This translates into CASSPDRAIRYTF.

The V gene is TRBV27, the J gene TRBJ1-1, with D possibly being TRBD1 (6 bases). The germline gives CDR1 MNHEY, CDR2 SMNVEV (reference sequence). The CDR3 length is 13 residues. The ends were cut back, 10 bases at V and 1 base at J, with 13 bases in the middle. DNA of the CDR3: TGTGCCACCGCCTGGGGACAGAACACTGAAGCTTTCTTT. Translated: CATAWGQNTEAFF.

The genes are TRBV20-1 and TRBJ1-5; 9 bases agree with TRBD1. Unmatched junction bases numbered 6, after V lost 3 bases and J lost 3 bases. Per germline, CDR1 DFQATT and CDR2 SNEGSKA (reference sequence). This CDR3 contains 15 residues. CDR3 bases: TGCAGTGCTAGTTGGGGACAGGGCCTCAATCAGCCCCAGCATTTT. Protein product: CSASWGQGLNQPQHF.

This clonotype occurred a few times. V is TRBV7-2 and J is TRBJ2-1, with 10 positions matching TRBD2. This CDR3 has 15 residues. Germline trimming cut 7 bases from V and 10 bases from J; bases unmatched to any gene: 13. The germline gives CDR1 SGHTA, CDR2 FQGNSA. CDR3 sequence: CASTLDSGGATEQFF. The CDR3 DNA reads as TGTGCCAGCACCTTGGACAGCGGGGGGGCGACGGAGCAGTTCTTC.

This clonotype has only a few counts. The chain recombines TRBV12-3 or TRBV12-4 with TRBJ2-5; 9 bases match TRBD1. TRBJ2-7 matches the DNA end more closely, so the J call is doubtful. The CDR3 is 13 amino acids. This chain's CDR3 is CASSLGQGVEQYF. As DNA, the CDR3 is TGTGCCAGCAGTTTGGGACAGGGCGTCGAGCAGTACTTC.

The sample holds a few counts of this clonotype. The chain is built from TRBV6-2 or TRBV6-3 and TRBJ2-7; D might be TRBD1 (6 bases). The CDR3 spans 15 residues. The germline V gene has CDR1 MNHEY and CDR2 SVGEGT. Trimming shortened V by 1 base and J by 2 bases, and 12 bases separated the two germline ends. The CDR3 here is CASSYFGTTPYEQYF. CDR3 nucleotide sequence: TGTGCCAGCAGTTACTTCGGGACAACCCCCTACGAGCAGTACTTC.

This clonotype was detected a few times. The chain carries TRBV15 and TRBJ2-7; 10 bases are a match to TRBD2. The germline V gene has CDR1 LNHNV and CDR2 YYDKDF (reference sequence). Germline trimming cut 6 bases from V and 3 bases from J; bases unmatched to any gene: 8. CDR3 length: 15 amino acids. CDR3 loop: CATRDLAGALYEQYF. The CDR3 bases are TGTGCCACCAGAGACCTAGCGGGGGCTCTCTACGAGCAGTACTTC.

J is TRBJ2-7 and V is TRBV12-3 or TRBV12-4; TRBD1 might be the D (6 bases). CDR3 length: 14 residues. Trimming removed 4 bases at V and 6 bases at J, with 16 bases between. The CDR3 protein is CASSWGQGIGEQYF. CDR3 DNA: TGTGCCAGCAGTTGGGGGCAGGGGATAGGCGAGCAGTACTTC.

The rearrangement uses TRBV20-1 and TRBJ2-5; 10 bases fit TRBD2. The J call may be incorrect, as the DNA end agrees better with TRBJ2-1. The V gene's germline CDR1 is DFQATT and CDR2 SNEGSKA (reference sequence). This CDR3 comprises 14 residues. CDR3 protein: CSARLAGGGETQFF. In DNA form, the CDR3 reads TGCAGTGCTAGATTAGCGGGGGGAGGGGAGACCCAGTTCTTC.

The rearrangement joins TRBV12-3 or TRBV12-4 to TRBJ1-2; weak D call: TRBD1 (5 bases). This CDR3 is built from 12 residues. V lost 3 bases, J lost 12 bases, and 14 bases lay in between. CDR3 sequence (DNA): TGTGCCAGCAGTTTCCAGACAGTCTTCAACACCTTC. Its translation: CASSFQTVFNTF.

The chain links TRBV20-1 to TRBJ2-1; no clear D gene. V was clipped by 3 bases and J by 9 bases, with 9 bases between them. CDR1 and CDR2 (germline): DFQATT, SNEGSKA (reference sequence). The CDR3 contains 11 residues. CDR3 sequence: CSASPDPEQFF. CDR3 coding DNA: TGCAGTGCTAGTCCCGATCCTGAGCAGTTCTTC.

This clonotype was seen a few times. The J gene is TRBJ2-6, the V gene TRBV6-2 or TRBV6-3; D is tentatively TRBD1 or TRBD2 (6 bases each). CDR3 size: 20 residues. Germline CDR1 is MNHEY and CDR2 is SVGEGT. Trimming removed 5 bases at V and 4 bases at J, with 27 bases between. CDR3 amino acids: CASSPAPSGANPLGANVLTF. DNA for the CDR3: TGTGCCAGCAGTCCCGCCCCTTCGGGGGCCAACCCCTTGGGGGCCAACGTCCTGACTTTC.

This chain joins TRBV18 and TRBJ2-7; 9 bases line up with TRBD1. The V and J ends lost 3 bases and 5 bases, in that order; junction bases with no gene match: 5. The CDR3 is made up of 14 amino acids. The germline CDR1 and CDR2 sequences are KGHSH and LQKENI. CDR3 region: CASSPGTGLNEQYF. CDR3 nucleotides: TGTGCCAGCTCACCCGGGACAGGGCTAAACGAGCAGTACTTC.

The CDR3, as DNA: TGTGCCAGCAGTTACGGGCGGCCAGGGACCCCCTCCTACAATGAGCAGTTCTTC. Its protein is CASSYGRPGTPSYNEQFF. The chain couples TRBV6-5 to TRBJ2-1, with D perhaps TRBD1 or TRBD2 (5 bases each). This CDR3 comprises 18 residues. The germline V gene has CDR1 MNHEY and CDR2 SVGAGI. With 2 bases removed from V and 0 bases from J, the gap between germline ends came to 17 bases.

The chain links TRBV11-2 to TRBJ2-1; TRBD2 matches 7 bases. V dropped 6 bases and J dropped 9; count of bases not matched to a gene: 11. This CDR3 is built from 14 residues. Germline V gene sequence: CDR1 SGHAT, CDR2 FQNNGV. CDR3 region: CASSRRGDSGEQFF. The CDR3 DNA is TGTGCCAGCAGTCGCCGGGGGGACTCGGGTGAGCAGTTCTTC.

V usage is TRBV10-3 and J usage is TRBJ1-5; D is unresolved. CDR3 length equals 14 residues. Trimming took 3 bases from V and 0 from J, leaving 6 bases between them. CDR1 and CDR2 from the germline V gene are ENHRY and SYGVKD. Written as DNA, the CDR3 is TGTGCCATCAGTGACACGGATAGCAATCAGCCCCAGCATTTT. It yields the protein CAISDTDSNQPQHF.

The CDR3 sequence: CASRTRGRETQYF. The CDR3 DNA sequence: TGTGCCAGCAGGACGAGGGGGCGAGAGACCCAGTACTTC. The rearrangement joins TRBV25-1 to TRBJ2-5, with TRBD1 identical over 7 bases. The junction had 5 bases not matched to a gene; V was cut back by 6 bases and J by 4 bases. CDR1 MGHDK and CDR2 SYGVNS come from the germline V gene. The CDR3 runs 13 residues.